This paragraph reports one T cell receptor (delta chain). The sample belongs to a study of gamma-delta T cells after stem cell transplantation. TCRdb reran clone calling via CATT on the RT-PCR reads. The sample lists roughly 2,000 delta-chain clones; 15% to 20% were seen once. CDR1 GEAIGNYY and CDR2 EKD come from the germline V gene. This CDR3 comprises 18 residues. The V and J ends lost 1 base and 2 bases, in that order; junction bases with no gene match: 13. The clonotype was recovered from a human donor. It is not recorded whose cells these are; they may come from a transplant donor. This table probably holds off-target reads from a library built for another chain. The V and J genes are TRDV2 and TRDJ1; 9 bases agree with TRDD3. Sequencing used gamma-delta T cells. The CDR3 loop reads CACDTLAQGDTKTDKLIF. CDR3 coding DNA: TGTGCCTGTGACACTCTAGCCCAGGGGGATACAAAAACCGATAAACTCATCTTT.